Here is one T cell receptor beta chain with its context. The CDR3 end lies 3 residues beyond the end of the read and is filled in from the germline J gene. All participants had a single incident cervical HPV16 infection, and prevalent HPV16 infections were excluded. Clones were read by immunoSEQ multiplex PCR, and TCRdb kept only the in-frame ones, dropping some. The table lists around 29,000 clones. The data are from a study of T cells in women clearing cervical HPV infection. This CDR3 has 13 amino acids. The germline V and J ends were trimmed by 0 bases and 5 bases, with 7 bases remaining between them. Germline CDR1 and CDR2: KGHSH and LQKENI.

The TCR was taken from a woman aged 18 to 75 with a cervical HPV16 infection that either progressed to CIN3+ or cleared (not recorded which). V gene TRBV18 combines with J gene TRBJ2-5; D call uncertain. The source material was blood buffy coat. The CDR3 protein is CASSPPSRETQYF. CDR3 bases read: TGTGCCAGCTCACCACCGTCCAGGGAGACC.